This T cell receptor (beta chain) was recovered during a study of CD8 T cells in ankylosing spondylitis. Study-level points and caveats: Disease-linked clones were reportedly significantly enriched in matched ankylosing spondylitis synovial fluid. Characteristic, it appeared, of ankylosing spondylitis blood was a TCR beta motif of eight or nine highly homologous variants. Disease-linked clones had a CD8+ phenotype and relatively low frequency in peripheral blood.

About this clonotype: Its antigen is unidentified.

V was cut by 6 bases and J by 3 bases, with 12 bases left in between. Germline CDR1 is DFQATT and CDR2 is SNEGSKA (reference sequence). This CDR3 is 12 amino acids long. Quantitative 5'-RACE with molecular barcodes was used to make the TCR beta libraries. TCRdb re-derived calls from the 5' RACE reads in MiXCR, one entry per CDR3 protein. There are a few hundred thousand distinct CDR3 sequences in the sample; 15% to 20% occur only once, and around a third lies in the top ten. The rearrangement joins TRBV20-1 to TRBJ2-7, with unresolved D. Sequencing input: blood, either unsorted or a sorted T cell fraction (not recorded which). The origin of this receptor is a male donor with ankylosing spondylitis or in good health (not recorded which). The CDR3, as DNA: TGCAGTGCCGACCAAGGCCTCTACGAGCAGTACTTC. This translates into CSADQGLYEQYF.